The clone carrying this T cell receptor (beta chain) turned up a few times. Preparing the TCRbeta library involved the use of unique molecular identifiers. TCRdb re-called the PCR reads through MiXCR, storing one row per CDR3 protein. The sample shows hundreds of thousands of distinct CDR3 sequences, about an eighth of them seen only once. This specimen comes from a study of T-cell reconstitution after alpha-beta-depleted transplantation in children. Trimming pared 0 bases from V and 0 bases from J, leaving 12 bases between. This CDR3 is 16 amino acids long. Germline V gene lookup returns CDR1 DFQATT and CDR2 SNEGSKA (reference sequence).

Sequenced material: PBMCs, mostly from graft donor cells, taken 360 days after TCRalphabeta/CD19-depleted stem cell transplant. The TCR was taken from a male patient aged 10 to 17 who had a stem cell transplant for acute myeloid leukemia, so the T cells may come from the graft donor. V and J are TRBV20-1 and TRBJ1-5; perhaps TRBD1 as D (6 bases). CDR3 amino acids: CSARDWGGFSNQPQHF. The CDR3 bases are TGCAGTGCTAGAGATTGGGGGGGCTTTAGCAATCAGCCCCAGCATTTT.